One sample yielded the 29 T cell receptor beta chains listed below, sequenced in a study of blood T cells in healthy people across ages (dated by TCRdb to about 2015). Libraries were prepared through 5' RACE. For sequencing, an Illumina HiSeq 2500 was employed. The second PCR ran for about 6 to 11 cycles and used a J-beta primer mix along with a sample-barcoded 5' primer. Using fastp at Q25 and MiXCR, TCRdb reprocessed the public reads and kept productive beta chains. Every distinct CDR3 protein forms one entry, paired with its most common genes and DNA. The sample table contains 1.5 million or so distinct CDR3 sequences; only one count was recorded for approximately 39% of them. The ten largest clones take up roughly 3.7% of the sample. Sequencing was done on a sample of blood. These receptors were obtained from a young woman in good health.

This rearrangement joins TRBV6-5 to TRBJ2-1, with 7 bases matching TRBD2. Trimming at V came to 1 base and at J to 8 bases, leaving 8 bases not matched to a gene. CDR3 length: 15 amino acids. Germline loops: CDR1 MNHEY, CDR2 SVGAGI. CDR3 in amino acids: CASSYWAGAVHEQFF. CDR3 sequence (DNA): TGTGCCAGCAGTTACTGGGCGGGAGCTGTCCATGAGCAGTTCTTC.

The rearrangement joins TRBV10-3 to TRBJ2-5; tentatively, D is TRBD2 (6 bases). The CDR3 is 12 residues long. The germline CDR1 and CDR2 sequences are ENHRY and SYGVKD. The germline V and J ends were trimmed by 9 bases and 5 bases, with 13 bases remaining between them. CDR3 nucleotide sequence: TGTGCCATAGCTGACGGGAGTGAGACCCAGTACTTC. Protein product: CAIADGSETQYF.

V and J are TRBV5-1 and TRBJ1-2; TRBD1 aligns across 7 bases. The CDR3 contains 13 residues. Germline CDR1 is SGHRS and CDR2 is YFSETQ. Trimming at V came to 7 bases and at J to 6 bases, leaving 9 bases not matched to a gene. CDR3 DNA sequence: TGCGCCAGCGGGTACGACAGGGTGGATGGCTACACCTTC. Translated: CASGYDRVDGYTF.

This chain uses TRBV10-2 with TRBJ2-4; 8 nucleotides agree with TRBD1. With 3 bases clipped from V and 3 bases from J, the junction kept 4 bases outside the gene matches. The CDR3 is 15 amino acids. Germline lookup yields CDR1 WSHSY and CDR2 SAAADI. The CDR3 here is CASSDRGPDKNIQYF. The CDR3 nucleotides read TGCGCCAGCAGTGACAGGGGGCCAGACAAAAACATTCAGTACTTC.

This clonotype was observed at least ten times. The chain joins TRBV5-1 to TRBJ2-7, with 7 bases fitting TRBD2. The V and J ends lost 0 bases and 1 base, in that order; junction bases with no gene match: 1. Germline-derived CDR1 and CDR2 are SGHRS and YFSETQ. CDR3 length equals 14 residues. The CDR3 sequence is CASSLDGRSYEQYF. The CDR3 DNA follows: TGCGCCAGCAGCTTGGACGGGAGGTCCTACGAGCAGTACTTC. Filled out from reference TRBV5-1 and TRBJ2-7, the complete variable domain reads KAGVTQTPRYLIKTRGQQVTLSCSPISGHRSVSWYQQTPGQGLQFLFEYFSETQRNKGNFPGRFSGRQFSNSRSEMNVSTLELGDSALYLCASSLDGRSYEQYFGPGTRLTVT.

The chain recombines TRBV7-9 with TRBJ2-1, with no clear D. The V gene lost 5 bases and the J gene lost 7 bases, with 12 bases spanning the gap. This CDR3 is 13 amino acids long. Germline CDR1 SEHNR, CDR2 FQNEAQ (reference sequence). The CDR3 here is CASSVTRANEQFF. The CDR3 DNA reads as TGTGCCAGCAGCGTAACCCGGGCTAATGAGCAGTTCTTC.

The rearrangement links TRBV7-8 to TRBJ2-1, with 11 bases matching TRBD2. The CDR3 covers 17 residues. Unmatched junction bases numbered 9, after V lost 4 bases and J lost 4 bases. In germline, CDR1 is SGHVS, CDR2 FQNEAQ. The CDR3 sequence is CASSSGPGLADYNEQFF. The CDR3 DNA sequence: TGTGCCAGCAGCTCGGGGCCGGGACTAGCGGATTACAATGAGCAGTTCTTC.

This clonotype has just a few counts. This chain links TRBV4-1 with TRBJ2-2; D is perhaps TRBD2 (6 bases). The CDR3 contains 15 residues. With 0 bases removed from V and 4 bases from J, the gap between germline ends came to 9 bases. Germline V gene data show CDR1 as MGHRA and CDR2 as YSYEKL. The CDR3 DNA sequence: TGCGCCAGCAGCCAAGATCCCGGGGGCACCGGGGAGCTGTTTTTT. Translation gives CASSQDPGGTGELFF.

The gene calls are TRBV10-3 and TRBJ2-7, with D maybe TRBD2 (6 bases). V was cut by 2 bases and J by 4 bases, with 12 bases left in between. The CDR3 length is 14 residues. CDR1 and CDR2 from the germline V gene are ENHRY and SYGVKD. The CDR3 nucleotides are TGTGCCATCAGTGAGGTCGGCGGGAAGTACGAGCAGTACTTC. As protein: CAISEVGGKYEQYF.

This clonotype appeared once. This chain uses TRBV29-1 with TRBJ2-7, with D possibly being TRBD1 or TRBD2 (5 bases each). Germline V gives CDR1 SQVTM, CDR2 ANQGSEA. Trimming left V 3 bases short and J 6 bases short, with 12 bases between. The CDR3 is 12 amino acids. The CDR3 DNA reads TGCAGCGTTGATGATAGGGGACGCGAGCAGTACTTC. Translated: CSVDDRGREQYF.

V and J are TRBV20-1 and TRBJ1-2; the D is unclear. Trimming took 5 bases from V and 0 from J, leaving 4 bases between them. Germline CDR1 is DFQATT and CDR2 is SNEGSKA (reference sequence). The CDR3 is 11 residues long. The CDR3 is CSAPANYGYTF. CDR3 DNA sequence: TGCAGTGCTCCAGCTAACTATGGCTACACCTTC.

This chain joins TRBV7-2 and TRBJ2-3, with a weak D call TRBD2 (6 bases). Trimming cost V 0 bases and J 2 bases, with 15 bases left between them. The germline V gene has CDR1 SGHTA and CDR2 FQGNSA. The CDR3 is made up of 17 amino acids. Written as DNA, the CDR3 is TGTGCCAGCAGCTTAGCGCGCACAACGGACTACACAGATACGCAGTATTTT. Protein sequence: CASSLARTTDYTDTQYF.

The V gene is TRBV6-5, the J gene TRBJ1-6, with 7 bases that match TRBD1. The CDR3 is made up of 14 amino acids. After removal of 5 bases from V and 6 bases from J, the junction contained 4 bases not matched to a gene. Germline CDR1 is MNHEY and CDR2 is SVGAGI. The DNA of the CDR3 is TGTGCCAGCAGTACAGGGGAGAGTAATTCACCCCTCCACTTT. Translated, it gives CASSTGESNSPLHF.

This rearrangement joins TRBV10-3 to TRBJ2-7, with 7 positions matching TRBD1. V dropped 6 bases and J dropped 2; count of bases not matched to a gene: 4. CDR1 is ENHRY and CDR2 is SYGVKD in the germline V gene. The CDR3 consists of 13 residues. The chain's CDR3 is CAIRGTDTYEQYF. For the CDR3, the DNA is TGTGCCATCAGGGGGACAGATACCTACGAGCAGTACTTC.

There are a few counts of this clonotype. V gene TRBV6-5 combines with J gene TRBJ2-3; maybe TRBD2 (6 bases). The CDR3 extends over 15 amino acids. Trimming shortened V by 0 bases and J by 8 bases, and 15 bases separated the two germline ends. Germline V gene lookup returns CDR1 MNHEY and CDR2 SVGAGI. CDR3 nucleotides: TGTGCCAGCAGTTACTCGGTGTTAGAGGGAGGTACGCAGTATTTT. This translates into CASSYSVLEGGTQYF.

This clonotype has at least ten counts. This rearrangement joins TRBV4-2 to TRBJ2-3; 11 nucleotides match TRBD2. CDR1 and CDR2 from the germline V gene are LGHNA and YNFKEQ. V gave up 0 bases and J gave up 4 bases; unmatched junction bases: 3. The CDR3 spans 16 residues. CDR3 loop: CASSQDGTSGADTQYF. The CDR3 DNA follows: TGTGCCAGCAGCCAAGATGGGACTAGCGGAGCAGATACGCAGTATTTT.

A few counts support this clonotype. The chain links TRBV7-9 to TRBJ2-7; D is unresolved. This CDR3 comprises 14 residues. The V end was cut by 1 base, the J end by 4 bases, with 11 bases between. Germline values: CDR1 SEHNR, CDR2 FQNEAQ (reference sequence). CDR3 DNA: TGTGCCAGCAGCTTAGAGCGTGGTCCTTACGAGCAGTACTTC. It codes for CASSLERGPYEQYF.

J is TRBJ1-5 and V is TRBV4-1, with 9 bases that match TRBD1. The CDR3 is 16 residues long. J was trimmed by 0 bases and V by 3 bases; bases with no gene match: 3. The V gene's germline CDR1 is MGHRA and CDR2 YSYEKL. In nucleotides, the CDR3 is TGCGCCAGCAGCCATTCGACAGGGGGTAGCAATCAGCCCCAGCATTTT. Translation: CASSHSTGGSNQPQHF.

The CDR3 bases are TGCAGTGCTGGCAGCGACAGGGAAGACGACACTGAAGCTTTCTTT. This codes for CSAGSDREDDTEAFF. The chain uses TRBV20-1 and TRBJ1-1; 7 bases are shared with TRBD1. Germline V CDR1 and CDR2: DFQATT, SNEGSKA (reference sequence). With 5 bases clipped from V and 3 bases from J, the junction kept 12 bases outside the gene matches. The CDR3 is 15 residues long.

Only a few counts were recorded for this clonotype. The chain carries TRBV10-3 and TRBJ1-1; no clear D gene. Germline V gives CDR1 ENHRY, CDR2 SYGVKD. The V and J ends lost 3 bases and 0 bases respectively, with 5 bases between them. The CDR3 is 13 residues long. DNA for the CDR3: TGTGCCATCAGTGATATCTTGAACACTGAAGCTTTCTTT. Its protein is CAISDILNTEAFF.

This chain connects TRBV5-1 to TRBJ2-1, with TRBD1 matching over 8 bases. The assigned J gene may be wrong: the sequence end matches TRBJ2-7 better. The length of the CDR3 is 15 residues. Germline loops: CDR1 SGHRS, CDR2 YFSETQ. CDR3 sequence reads: CASTSSGQGYNEQYF. The CDR3 DNA reads TGCGCCAGCACATCGAGCGGACAGGGCTACAATGAGCAGTACTTC.

V gene TRBV4-1 combines with J gene TRBJ2-7, with a weak D call TRBD2 (5 bases). Looked up from germline, CDR1 is MGHRA and CDR2 is YSYEKL. CDR3 length equals 14 residues. Trimming left V 2 bases short and J 2 bases short, with 10 bases between. CDR3 sequence (DNA): TGCGCCAGCAGCCAATCTAGCAGGACCTACGAGCAGTACTTC. This gives the protein CASSQSSRTYEQYF.

This clonotype was seen a few times. The rearrangement uses TRBV14 and TRBJ2-1; D is uncertain. Trimming left V 5 bases short and J 9 bases short, with 8 bases between. Germline CDR1 reads SGHDN; CDR2 reads FVKESK. The CDR3 has 11 residues. CDR3 loop: CASSSTTEQFF. DNA for the CDR3: TGTGCCAGCAGCTCCACCACTGAGCAGTTCTTC.

The chain recombines TRBV2 with TRBJ2-4; the match to TRBD2 covers 10 bases. The J call may be in error: the DNA end matches TRBJ2-5 better. This CDR3 spans 15 amino acids. Germline CDR1 reads SNHLY; CDR2 reads FYNNEI. CDR3 sequence (DNA): TGTGCCAGCAGTTCGGGACTAGCGATCCAAGAGACCCAGTACTTC. This gives the protein CASSSGLAIQETQYF.

This clonotype appeared a few times. The chain combines TRBV7-2 with TRBJ2-7; D unclear. The germline CDR1 and CDR2 sequences are SGHTA and FQGNSA. V gave up 1 base and J gave up 6 bases, with 10 bases separating them. The length of the CDR3 is 13 residues. In nucleotides, the CDR3 is TGTGCCAGCAGCTTAGAAGCAGAGAGCGAGCAGTACTTC. It is translated as CASSLEAESEQYF.

The rearrangement links TRBV28 to TRBJ2-7; 8 bases agree with TRBD2. V was clipped by 2 bases and J by 2 bases; unmatched bases: 5. The V gene's germline CDR1 is MDHEN and CDR2 SYDVKM. The CDR3 runs to 15 residues. CDR3 amino acids: CASSLPAGAPYEQYF. DNA for the CDR3: TGTGCCAGCAGTTTACCAGCGGGAGCTCCCTACGAGCAGTACTTC. Full variable domain (missing parts from reference TRBV28 and TRBJ2-7): DVKVTQSSRYLVKRTGEKVFLECVQDMDHENMFWYRQDPGLGLRLIYFSYDVKMKEKGDIPEGYSVSREKKERFSLILESASTNQTSMYLCASSLPAGAPYEQYFGPGTRLTVT.

This clonotype has a handful of counts. V gene TRBV3-1 combines with J gene TRBJ2-7; D not certain. The J call is doubtful: the DNA matches TRBJ2-5 better. The CDR3 loop spans 14 amino acids. The germline V gene encodes CDR1 LGHDT and CDR2 YNNKEL (reference sequence). The CDR3 region has the DNA TGTGCCAGCAGCCAAGAATTGAGCAGCGAGACCCAGTACTTC. Translated: CASSQELSSETQYF.

The sample holds a few counts of this clonotype. The chain recombines TRBV27 with TRBJ1-6; D is ambiguous. Germline CDR1 and CDR2: MNHEY and SMNVEV (reference sequence). The length of the CDR3 is 14 residues. Trimming left V 2 bases short and J 6 bases short, with 8 bases between. The CDR3: CASSLGRTNSPLHF. CDR3 sequence (DNA): TGTGCCAGCAGTTTAGGGCGGACTAATTCACCCCTCCACTTT.

The chain recombines TRBV7-2 with TRBJ2-1, with 9 nucleotides matching TRBD2. The germline CDR1 and CDR2 sequences are SGHTA and FQGNSA. With 5 bases clipped from V and 6 bases from J, the junction kept 14 bases outside the gene matches. CDR3 length: 17 residues. The CDR3 sequence: CASSLEPGLASLNEQFF. CDR3 DNA sequence: TGTGCCAGCAGCCTAGAACCGGGACTAGCCTCCCTCAATGAGCAGTTCTTC.